This T cell receptor (beta chain) comes out of a study of OX40 agonist ivuxolimab in advanced cancers. Study as a whole: In this cohort, patients received ivuxolimab, an agonistic anti-OX40 (CD134) antibody. Patients receiving dose escalation had hepatocellular carcinoma, melanoma, renal cell or head and neck cancer. Study-level points and caveats: Researchers report that CD8+ T cells had, on average, more expanded clones than CD4+.

On this clone: The antigen remains unidentified.

The repertoire was sequenced with immunoSEQ multiplex PCR; TCRdb's copy has only in-frame clones and lacks some. The sample holds approximately 76,000 clones, 85% seen once. Patients with a history of autoimmune disease or on systemic immunosuppression were excluded. Germline V lookup: CDR1 SGHNT, CDR2 YYREEE (reference sequence). The ends lost 1 base at V and 2 bases at J; junction bases unmatched: 4. The CDR3 loop spans 15 amino acids. The source material was CD4+ or CD8+ T cells sorted from blood, sampled in a trial of the OX40 agonist ivuxolimab. The source is an adult with an advanced solid tumor such as melanoma, head and neck, liver or kidney cancer. V is TRBV5-4 and J is TRBJ1-2; 8 bases map to TRBD1. DNA of the CDR3: TGTGCCAGCAGCTTGACGGGACAGGCCAACTATGGCTACACCTTC. Encoded protein: CASSLTGQANYGYTF.